This entry lists 29 T cell receptor beta chains sequenced from one sample in a study of blood T cell repertoires in COVID-19. The table came from immunoSEQ multiplex PCR; TCRdb's copy has only in-frame clones and leaves some out. The sample shows roughly 100,000 clones, 84% of them seen only once. Sequenced material: peripheral blood. These receptors came from a human donor in a cohort sampled during active COVID-19.

The CDR3 sequence is CASSDRGRGAEAFF. The CDR3 nucleotides read TGTGCCAGCAGTGACCGCGGACGGGGGGCTGAAGCTTTCTTT. The genes are TRBV6-1 and TRBJ1-1; weak D call: TRBD1 (5 bases). V was cut by 3 bases and J by 6 bases, with 14 bases left in between. This CDR3 is 14 amino acids long. Germline lookup yields CDR1 MNHNS and CDR2 SASEGT.

The genes are TRBV7-2 and TRBJ2-1; 11 bases are shared with TRBD2. The CDR3 is 15 amino acids. The germline CDR1 and CDR2 sequences are SGHTA and FQGNSA. The junction had 5 bases not matched to a gene; V was cut back by 2 bases and J by 8 bases. The CDR3 reads CASSLTSGGEHEQFF. In DNA form, the CDR3 reads TGTGCCAGCAGCTTAACTAGCGGGGGAGAGCATGAGCAGTTCTTC.

This clone appeared a few times. The chain has TRBV5-1 and TRBJ2-7, with 7 nucleotides matching TRBD1. CDR1 is SGHRS, CDR2 YFSETQ, per germline. The CDR3 covers 14 residues. V shed 2 bases and J 6 bases; nucleotides not matched to a gene: 8. This CDR3 reads CASSLEQGWREQYF. The CDR3 nucleotides are TGCGCCAGCAGCTTAGAACAGGGGTGGCGCGAGCAGTACTTC.

The chain joins TRBV11-3 to TRBJ2-1; tentative D call: TRBD1 (6 bases). There are 14 residues in the CDR3. The ends were cut back, 1 base at V and 10 bases at J, with 14 bases in the middle. Germline V gene data show CDR1 as SGHNT and CDR2 as YENEEA. CDR3 DNA: TGTGCCAGCAGCTTAGTAGCCAGGGGAGTAGAGCAGTTCTTC. Its translation: CASSLVARGVEQFF. Full variable domain (missing parts from reference TRBV11-3 and TRBJ2-1): EAGVVQSPRYKIIEKKQPVAFWCNPISGHNTLYWYLQNLGQGPELLIRYENEEAVDDSQLPKDRFSAERLKGVDSTLKIQPAELGDSAVYLCASSLVARGVEQFFGPGTRLTVL.

This chain uses TRBV2 with TRBJ2-2; 9 nucleotides agree with TRBD2. The CDR3 runs 17 residues. Trimming removed 0 bases from V and 4 bases from J; junction bases left unmatched: 6. The germline CDR1 and CDR2 sequences are SNHLY and FYNNEI. CDR3 in DNA: TGTGCCAGCAGTGAAGCGGGGGTAGCGGGAGCCACCGGGGAGCTGTTTTTT. Protein product: CASSEAGVAGATGELFF.

This clone came up a few times. The gene calls are TRBV20-1 and TRBJ2-7; 9 bases map to TRBD2. Losses at the gene ends were 3 bases for V and 2 bases for J; bases not matched to a gene: 8. This CDR3 region has 15 residues. Germline CDR1 is DFQATT and CDR2 is SNEGSKA (reference sequence). The CDR3 region is CSASPPRGGAYEQYF. The CDR3 nucleotides are TGCAGTGCTAGTCCCCCCCGCGGGGGGGCCTACGAGCAGTACTTC.

This clone was counted a few times. The chain links TRBV2 to TRBJ1-1, with D maybe TRBD1 (5 bases). Trimming stripped 7 bases from V and 6 bases from J, with 18 bases between. Looked up from germline, CDR1 is SNHLY and CDR2 is FYNNEI. CDR3 length: 14 residues. This chain's CDR3 is CASITDTLGAEAFF. Written as DNA, the CDR3 is TGTGCCAGCATTACCGACACCTTAGGGGCTGAAGCTTTCTTT.

This clone was seen once. This chain links TRBV7-9 with TRBJ2-2, with D tentatively TRBD1 (5 bases). Germline loops: CDR1 SEHNR, CDR2 FQNEAQ (reference sequence). V was clipped by 2 bases and J by 0 bases, with 19 bases between them. The CDR3 totals 19 residues. Here the CDR3 DNA reads TGTGCCAGCAGCTTACTTAAATTTTGGACACCTTCGAACACCGGGGAGCTGTTTTTT. Translating it yields CASSLLKFWTPSNTGELFF.

This sequence joins TRBV5-4 and TRBJ1-6; a weak D match, TRBD1 (6 bases). Germline CDR1 SGHNT, CDR2 YYREEE (reference sequence). The CDR3 loop spans 14 amino acids. V lost 7 bases and J lost 9, with 17 bases in between. The chain's CDR3 is CASRTDIGGSPLHF. The CDR3 DNA sequence: TGTGCCAGCCGAACCGACATAGGGGGTTCACCCCTCCACTTT.

The chain links TRBV11-2 to TRBJ1-4; no clear D. V was cut by 5 bases and J by 1 base, with 11 bases left in between. This CDR3 is 15 amino acids long. Germline-derived CDR1 and CDR2 are SGHAT and FQNNGV. CDR3 bases: TGTGCCAGCAGCCTAGGAATCGGAACTAATGAAAAACTGTTTTTT. Translating gives CASSLGIGTNEKLFF.

This chain links TRBV19 with TRBJ2-1; the D gene is possibly TRBD2 (6 bases). The length of the CDR3 is 16 residues. Germline CDR1 reads LNHDA; CDR2 reads SQIVND (reference sequence). The germline V and J ends were trimmed by 3 bases and 2 bases, with 14 bases remaining between them. CDR3 in amino acids: CASSIRKGGAYNEQFF. The CDR3 DNA is TGTGCCAGTAGTATTCGAAAAGGCGGGGCCTACAATGAGCAGTTCTTC.

The chain links TRBV12-3 or TRBV12-4 to TRBJ2-4; possibly TRBD1 for D (7 bases). This CDR3 has 13 residues. The V end lost 3 bases, the J end lost 8 bases, and 11 bases lay between the germline ends. DNA for the CDR3: TGTGCCAGCAGTTTCGGAGGGGGCGACATTCAGTACTTC. Its translation: CASSFGGGDIQYF.

The V gene is TRBV19, the J gene TRBJ1-2; possibly TRBD1 for D (6 bases). The V and J ends lost 5 bases and 4 bases respectively, with 14 bases between them. The CDR3 consists of 14 residues. Germline V lookup: CDR1 LNHDA, CDR2 SQIVND (reference sequence). The CDR3 DNA sequence: TGTGCCAGTAGTGGACGACAGGCCAGCTATGGCTACACCTTC. This encodes CASSGRQASYGYTF.

The chain recombines TRBV7-2 with TRBJ2-3; 8 bases fit TRBD1. The CDR3 has 16 residues. With V trimmed by 5 bases and J by 0 bases, 7 bases remained unmatched. Germline V gives CDR1 SGHTA, CDR2 FQGNSA. CDR3 DNA sequence: TGTGCCAGCAGCCTCAGGGGGCCTACGAGCACAGATACGCAGTATTTT. Amino acids: CASSLRGPTSTDTQYF.

The V gene is TRBV27, the J gene TRBJ1-5; 8 bases map to TRBD1. The CDR3 length is 12 residues. Germline V gene sequence: CDR1 MNHEY, CDR2 SMNVEV (reference sequence). J gave up 8 bases and V 7 bases, and 4 bases lay outside the gene matches. CDR3 DNA sequence: TGTGCCAGCACGGACAGGGTAAAGCCCCAGCATTTT. Translation: CASTDRVKPQHF.

The genes are TRBV5-1 and TRBJ1-4, with a weak D call TRBD1 (6 bases). V gave up 4 bases and J gave up 8 bases, with 18 bases separating them. The CDR3 runs 15 residues. CDR1 SGHRS and CDR2 YFSETQ come from the germline V gene. CDR3 sequence reads: CASSTAGDMREKLFF. The CDR3 bases are TGCGCCAGCAGCACGGCAGGGGACATGCGGGAAAAACTGTTTTTT. Full variable domain (rest looked up from reference TRBV5-1 and TRBJ1-4): KAGVTQTPRYLIKTRGQQVTLSCSPISGHRSVSWYQQTPGQGLQFLFEYFSETQRNKGNFPGRFSGRQFSNSRSEMNVSTLELGDSALYLCASSTAGDMREKLFFGSGTQLSVL.

Notes on this clone: One end of the junction does not line up with germline, which may come from a read error. The chain couples TRBV13 to TRBJ1-5; the D gene is possibly TRBD1 (6 bases). Germline V gene data show CDR1 as PRHDT and CDR2 as FYEKMQ (reference sequence). This CDR3 contains 14 residues. CDR3 coding DNA: TGTGCCAGCAGCATAGGACAGTCCGGTCAGCCCCAGCATTTT. Protein product: CASSIGQSGQPQHF.

V usage is TRBV11-3 and J usage is TRBJ2-6, with D unclear. CDR3 length equals 12 residues. V lost 5 bases to trimming and J lost 5 bases, with 4 bases between them. CDR1 is SGHNT and CDR2 is YENEEA in the germline V gene. The CDR3 loop is CASSDWANVLTF. CDR3 in DNA: TGTGCCAGCAGCGACTGGGCCAACGTCCTGACTTTC.

Of note for this clone: Its ends do not fully match the called genes, so a read error is possible. The genes are TRBV5-4 and TRBJ1-2; 7 bases line up with TRBD1. CDR3 length: 13 amino acids. CDR1 and CDR2 from the germline V gene are SGHNT and YYREEE (reference sequence). In DNA form, the CDR3 reads TGTGCCAGCAGCGCGGACAGGAGGCCAGGTGGCGCCTTC. Translating gives CASSADRRPGGAF.

The chain is built from TRBV19 and TRBJ1-1; maybe TRBD1 (6 bases). Germline lookup yields CDR1 LNHDA and CDR2 SQIVND (reference sequence). Trimming took 5 bases from V and 3 from J, leaving 13 bases between them. The CDR3 covers 14 residues. CDR3 coding DNA: TGTGCCAGTAGTCGGGGGGCCGTGTACACTGAAGCTTTCTTT. Translating it yields CASSRGAVYTEAFF.

The J gene is TRBJ1-2, the V gene TRBV9, with D possibly matching TRBD1 (5 bases). The CDR3 spans 14 residues. The V end was cut by 0 bases, the J end by 4 bases, with 10 bases between. CDR1 is SGDLS, CDR2 YYNGEE, per germline. The CDR3 sequence is CASSVEQVGYGYTF. In DNA form, the CDR3 reads TGTGCCAGCAGCGTAGAACAGGTGGGCTATGGCTACACCTTC.

The chain links TRBV4-2 to TRBJ2-3; 8 positions match TRBD2. Looked up from germline, CDR1 is LGHNA and CDR2 is YNFKEQ. With 5 bases clipped from V and 6 bases from J, the junction kept 19 bases outside the gene matches. This CDR3 contains 18 residues. The CDR3 sequence is CASSDRLANGGARDTQYF. As DNA, the CDR3 is TGTGCCAGCAGCGACCGTCTTGCAAACGGGGGGGCCAGGGATACGCAGTATTTT.

The V call is TRBV4-2, the J call TRBJ1-3; D perhaps matches TRBD1 (6 bases). V was shortened by 1 base and J by 0 bases, with 13 bases between the two germline ends. This CDR3 is 17 amino acids long. CDR1 and CDR2 from the germline V gene are LGHNA and YNFKEQ. The CDR3 loop is CASSQGGGGTSGNTIYF. The CDR3 DNA reads TGTGCCAGCAGCCAAGGGGGGGGCGGAACCTCTGGAAACACCATATATTTT.

Note on this clone: Relative to the germline gene, one junction end is altered; a read error may explain this. V usage is TRBV7-7 and J usage is TRBJ2-1; TRBD2 aligns across 12 bases. From germline, CDR1 is SSHAT and CDR2 FNYEAQ (reference sequence). CDR3 length equals 15 residues. The DNA for the CDR3 is TGTGCTAGCACCCCCCTGACTAGCGGGGGCAATGAGCAGTTCTTC. Amino acid sequence: CASTPLTSGGNEQFF.

Remarks on this clone: The junction does not match germline at one end; this may be a read error. V is TRBV10-3 and J is TRBJ1-4; TRBD1 matches at 7 bases. CDR3 length: 15 residues. The germline gives CDR1 ENHRY, CDR2 SYGVKD. In DNA, the CDR3 is TGTGCCATCAGTGAAGGGGACAGAAGAAATGAGAAACTGTTTTTT. Translating gives CAISEGDRRNEKLFF.

J is TRBJ1-2 and V is TRBV2; weak D call: TRBD1 (6 bases). The length of the CDR3 is 12 residues. Germline V gene data show CDR1 as SNHLY and CDR2 as FYNNEI. The V and J ends lost 6 bases and 3 bases respectively, with 8 bases between them. CDR3 amino acids: CASSQGYYGYTF. The CDR3 coding sequence is TGTGCCAGCAGCCAGGGGTACTATGGCTACACCTTC. The full variable domain, rest sourced from reference TRBV2 and TRBJ1-2, is EPEVTQTPSHQVTQMGQEVILRCVPISNHLYFYWYRQILGQKVEFLVSFYNNEISEKSEIFDDQFSVERPDGSNFTLKIRSTKLEDSAMYFCASSQGYYGYTFGSGTRLTVV.

The rearrangement joins TRBV4-3 to TRBJ2-7; a possible D gene is TRBD1 (5 bases). Trimming took 0 bases from V and 4 from J, leaving 10 bases between them. Looked up from germline, CDR1 is LGHNA and CDR2 is YSLEER. The CDR3 is 14 amino acids. CDR3 amino acids: CASSQDKQGYEQYF. The CDR3 bases are TGCGCCAGCAGCCAAGATAAGCAGGGATACGAGCAGTACTTC.

The rearrangement joins TRBV19 to TRBJ2-5; D perhaps matches TRBD2 (5 bases). Germline V gene sequence: CDR1 LNHDA, CDR2 SQIVND (reference sequence). The CDR3 totals 14 residues. Trimming shortened V by 7 bases and J by 1 base, and 13 bases separated the two germline ends. The CDR3 nucleotides are TGTGCCAGTACCACTAGGCTCCGCCAAGAGACCCAGTACTTC. Translation: CASTTRLRQETQYF.

The V call is TRBV19, the J call TRBJ1-3; TRBD1 aligns across 7 bases. With V trimmed by 10 bases and J by 3 bases, 15 bases remained unmatched. The CDR3 consists of 16 residues. Germline V gene sequence: CDR1 LNHDA, CDR2 SQIVND (reference sequence). The CDR3 region is CATSKRQGQGGNTIYF. The CDR3 nucleotides read TGTGCCACTTCTAAGAGACAGGGACAAGGTGGAAACACCATATATTTT. The variable domain in full, completed from reference TRBV19 and TRBJ1-3, reads DGGITQSPKYLFRKEGQNVTLSCEQNLNHDAMYWYRQDPGQGLRLIYYSQIVNDFQKGDIAEGYSVSREKKESFPLTVTSAQKNPTAFYLCATSKRQGQGGNTIYFGEGSWLTVV.